The 9 T cell receptor beta chains below come from one sample, sequenced in a study of identifying expanded T cells in peripheral blood. Profiling relied on immunoSEQ multiplex PCR, and the TCRdb table lists in-frame clones only, not all of them. This table holds some 78,000 clones, around 83% found once. Sequenced material: blood. These receptors were taken from a person between 18 and 75 years old in good health.

The gene calls are TRBV5-4 and TRBJ2-2; D possibly corresponds to TRBD2 (5 bases). Germline V gene lookup returns CDR1 SGHNT and CDR2 YYREEE (reference sequence). The ends were cut back, 6 bases at V and 5 bases at J, with 11 bases in the middle. The length of the CDR3 is 13 residues. The DNA of the CDR3 is TGTGCCAGCATGCTCCGAGGGACCGGGGAGCTGTTTTTT. This codes for CASMLRGTGELFF.

The V and J genes are TRBV7-3 and TRBJ1-1; 9 nucleotides match TRBD1. J was trimmed by 3 bases and V by 4 bases; bases with no gene match: 18. The CDR3 runs 19 residues. Germline CDR1 reads SGHTA; CDR2 reads FQGTGA. For the CDR3, the DNA is TGTGCCAGCAGCTACAGAGGGGGACAGGGTATTGATAGCGACACTGAAGCTTTCTTT. Its protein product is CASSYRGGQGIDSDTEAFF. Combining the CDR3 with reference TRBV7-3 and TRBJ1-1 gives the whole variable domain GAGVSQTPSNKVTEKGKYVELRCDPISGHTALYWYRQSLGQGPEFLIYFQGTGAADDSGLPNDRFFAVRPEGSVSTLKIQRTERGDSAVYLCASSYRGGQGIDSDTEAFFGQGTRLTVV.

The table lists this clone with a few counts. The chain employs TRBV29-1 and TRBJ2-5; D not resolved. The CDR3 runs 12 residues. Between the trimmed V and J ends, which lost 2 bases and 5 bases, there was a span of 9 bases. CDR1 is SQVTM, CDR2 ANQGSEA, per germline. The CDR3 sequence is CSVELIRETQYF. CDR3 nucleotides: TGCAGCGTTGAACTGATTCGGGAGACCCAGTACTTC.

This clone was recorded only once. The genes are TRBV15 and TRBJ2-3; 8 nucleotides line up with TRBD1. The CDR3 sequence is 16 residues long. V lost 2 bases and J lost 3; bases outside the gene matches: 7. Germline CDR1 LNHNV, CDR2 YYDKDF (reference sequence). In nucleotides, the CDR3 is TGTGCCACCAGCAGAAGGCAGGGACAGGCGACAGATACGCAGTATTTT. Translating gives CATSRRQGQATDTQYF.

The rearrangement joins TRBV9 to TRBJ2-7, with 9 nucleotides matching TRBD1. Germline lookup yields CDR1 SGDLS and CDR2 YYNGEE. J was trimmed by 3 bases and V by 3 bases; bases with no gene match: 7. CDR3 size: 15 residues. The CDR3 spells CASSARDRDFYEQYF. The CDR3 nucleotides read TGTGCCAGCAGCGCCCGGGACAGGGATTTCTACGAGCAGTACTTC.

The sample holds a few counts of this clone. The CDR3 DNA is TGTGCCAGCAGTGAAGCCCACCAGGGGTACTACTATGGCTACACCTTC. This encodes CASSEAHQGYYYGYTF. J is TRBJ1-2 and V is TRBV6-1, with TRBD1 as a possible D gene (6 bases). The V end was cut by 0 bases, the J end by 3 bases, with 14 bases between. The CDR3 loop spans 16 amino acids. CDR1 MNHNS and CDR2 SASEGT come from the germline V gene.

In its sample, this clone was seen a few times. The chain recombines TRBV6-1 with TRBJ2-1; 9 bases match TRBD2. The CDR3 contains 16 residues. In germline, CDR1 is MNHNS, CDR2 SASEGT. V lost 3 bases and J lost 4; bases outside the gene matches: 7. Here the CDR3 reads CASSEGLAKSYNEQFF. The CDR3 bases are TGTGCCAGCAGTGAGGGACTAGCCAAATCTTACAATGAGCAGTTCTTC.

The chain has TRBV6-1 and TRBJ2-7; D may match TRBD1 or TRBD2 (7 bases each). Trimming left V 8 bases short and J 3 bases short, with 11 bases between. The CDR3 runs to 12 residues. Germline CDR1 reads MNHNS; CDR2 reads SASEGT. DNA for the CDR3: TGTGCCAGCCGCAGGGGGGGCTACGAGCAGTACTTC. Translation: CASRRGGYEQYF.

In its sample, this clone was seen a few times. The rearrangement links TRBV7-2 to TRBJ2-3; D is uncertain. This CDR3 spans 14 amino acids. Between the trimmed V and J ends, which lost 3 bases and 0 bases, there was a span of 7 bases. Germline V gene data show CDR1 as SGHTA and CDR2 as FQGNSA. Here the CDR3 reads CASSFATSTDTQYF. The CDR3, as DNA: TGTGCCAGCAGCTTTGCGACTAGCACAGATACGCAGTATTTT.